The clone carrying this TCR beta chain was picked up a small number of times. The data originate from a study of spatial heterogeneity in lung cancer. MiXCR, run by TCRdb on the 5' RACE reads, gives a single entry per CDR3 protein. The sample has roughly 18,000 distinct CDR3 sequences, under 20% seen once; the top ten hold 11% to 15%. CDR3 length equals 15 residues. V shed 2 bases and J 4 bases; nucleotides not matched to a gene: 4. CDR1 LGHDT and CDR2 YNNKEL come from the germline V gene (reference sequence). Indicated time point: sample taken at primary tumor resection. The study sequenced unsorted whole RNA from tumor, nontumor lung or frozen PBMC.

This chain connects TRBV3-1 to TRBJ1-4; TRBD1 agrees at 7 bases. Sequencing was performed on PBMCs, taken at surgery. This clonotype was obtained from a male donor with early-stage non-small cell lung cancer. The CDR3 DNA is TGTGCCAGCAGCCAACAGGACAGGCTTAATGAAAAACTGTTTTTT. Protein product: CASSQQDRLNEKLFF.